The next 11 T cell receptor beta chains were all read from a single sample in a study of T cell clonality in common variable immunodeficiency. Data came from immunoSEQ multiplex PCR; TCRdb stores just in-frame clones and leaves some out. The sample presents about 66,000 clones, none singletons. Sequenced: peripheral blood mononuclear cells. These receptors all come from a person aged 18-70 years in good health.

This clone showed up many times. Read sequence stops 3 residues before the CDR3 end, and the germline J gene provides the missing end. The rearrangement uses TRBV2 and TRBJ2-1, with TRBD2 as a possible D gene (6 bases). The V and J ends lost 1 base and 5 bases respectively, with 9 bases between them. Germline lookup yields CDR1 SNHLY and CDR2 FYNNEI. The CDR3 runs to 14 residues. CDR3 DNA, as far as it was read: TGTGCCAGCAGTGAAGTAGCGGAAGACAATGAG. Amino acids: CASSEVAEDNE. The complete CDR3 sequence is CASSEVAEDNEQFF. Combining the CDR3 with reference TRBV2 and TRBJ2-1 gives the whole variable domain EPEVTQTPSHQVTQMGQEVILRCVPISNHLYFYWYRQILGQKVEFLVSFYNNEISEKSEIFDDQFSVERPDGSNFTLKIRSTKLEDSAMYFCASSEVAEDNEQFFGPGTRLTVL.

In its sample, this clone was seen many times. The read finishes 3 residues shy of the CDR3 end, and the germline J gene is used to complete it. The gene calls are TRBV7-9 and TRBJ1-1, with D maybe TRBD1 (5 bases). Per germline, CDR1 SEHNR and CDR2 FQNEAQ (reference sequence). The CDR3 runs to 14 residues. CDR3 in amino acids: CASSLIGQERGAFF. The part of the CDR3 DNA that was read is TGTGCCAGCAGCCTCATCGGGCAGGAAAGGGGA.

Ten or more counts support this clone. Read coverage stops 3 residues before the CDR3 terminus; the germline J gene supplies the remainder. V gene TRBV19 combines with J gene TRBJ1-5; D may be TRBD1 (5 bases). Germline lookup yields CDR1 LNHDA and CDR2 SQIVND (reference sequence). V lost 8 bases to trimming and J lost 6 bases, with 14 bases between them. The CDR3 sequence is 13 residues long. This CDR3 reads CASREGLGQPQHF. The sequenced CDR3 bases are TGTGCCAGTCGTGAGGGGTTGGGTCAGCCC.

This clone was seen at least ten times. The read stops 3 residues short of the end of the CDR3; the missing end is completed from the germline J gene. V gene TRBV2 combines with J gene TRBJ2-2, with D unresolved. The CDR3 is 15 amino acids. CDR1 is SNHLY, CDR2 FYNNEI, per germline. Trimming removed 4 bases from V and 5 bases from J, with 14 bases in between. The CDR3 bases that were read are TGTGCCAGCAGTGGATCGCGGCAGAAGACCGGGGAG. This translates into CASSGSRQKTGE. In full, the CDR3 is CASSGSRQKTGELFF.

This clone has ten or more counts. The read terminates 3 residues before the CDR3 end, so the remaining end is supplied by the germline J gene. The rearrangement uses TRBV5-4 and TRBJ2-1; either TRBD1 or TRBD2 may fit D (5 bases each). The germline gives CDR1 SGHNT, CDR2 YYREEE (reference sequence). The CDR3 loop spans 15 amino acids. The V end lost 0 bases, the J end lost 4 bases, and 11 bases lay between the germline ends. CDR3 region: CASSLGGATYNEQFF. Incomplete CDR3 DNA: TGTGCCAGCAGCTTGGGAGGGGCGACTTACAATGAG.

This clone occurred a few times. The CDR3 loop reads CASSHDRGPQETQYF. Partial CDR3 DNA: TGTGCCAGCTCACACGACAGGGGGCCCCAAGAGACC. The chain employs TRBV18 and TRBJ2-5; 10 bases align to TRBD1. The CDR3 end lies 3 residues beyond the end of the read and is filled in from the germline J gene. Per the germline V gene, CDR1 is KGHSH and CDR2 is LQKENI. The CDR3 is 15 residues long. V dropped 4 bases and J dropped 1; count of bases not matched to a gene: 3.

This clone was counted at least ten times. The CDR3 end lies 3 residues beyond the end of the read and is filled in from the germline J gene. This chain connects TRBV30 to TRBJ2-7, with 7 bases matching TRBD2. CDR3 length: 11 amino acids. Germline lookup yields CDR1 GTSNPN and CDR2 SVGIG (reference sequence). The J segment lost 4 bases and the V segment lost 3 bases, leaving 0 bases of the junction unmatched. CDR3 bases read: TGTGCCTGGAGGGGGGGGTACGAG. As protein: CAWRGGYE. The full CDR3 is CAWRGGYEQYF.

In this sample, this clone turned up many times. The CDR3 goes on 3 residues after the read ends, and that part is filled in from the germline J gene. The chain carries TRBV20-1 and TRBJ1-4; possibly TRBD1 for D (5 bases). The germline V and J ends were trimmed by 0 bases and 3 bases, with 11 bases remaining between them. The CDR3 totals 15 residues. Germline V gene lookup returns CDR1 DFQATT and CDR2 SNEGSKA (reference sequence). The CDR3 sequence: CSARDGARPNEKLFF. The part of the CDR3 DNA that was read is TGCAGTGCTAGAGATGGGGCCCGGCCTAATGAAAAA.

This clone was counted at least ten times. The read stops 3 residues short of the end of the CDR3; the missing end is completed from the germline J gene. The genes are TRBV29-1 and TRBJ1-2; D call uncertain. This CDR3 is built from 13 residues. Germline CDR1 SQVTM, CDR2 ANQGSEA. The V gene lost 4 bases and the J gene lost 2 bases, with 11 bases spanning the gap. CDR3 DNA, as far as it was read: TGCAGCGTTGTAGTCAATGAGAACTATGGC. This gives the protein CSVVVNENYG. The whole CDR3 protein reads CSVVVNENYGYTF.

This clone was observed many times. The DNA ends 3 residues before the CDR3 does, and the rest of the CDR3 is filled in from the germline J gene. This chain uses TRBV5-1 with TRBJ1-2; D unresolved. The V end was cut by 0 bases, the J end by 6 bases, with 12 bases between. CDR1 and CDR2 from the germline V gene are SGHRS and YFSETQ. The CDR3 loop spans 14 amino acids. The CDR3 is CASSLAEGVDGYTF. The CDR3 bases that were read are TGCGCCAGCAGCTTGGCCGAGGGTGTCGATGGC.

This clone was detected ten times or more. Coverage ceases 3 residues before the CDR3 finishes, and the germline J gene fills in the end. The J gene is TRBJ2-1, the V gene TRBV5-1; D might be TRBD1 (6 bases). Germline V gene sequence: CDR1 SGHRS, CDR2 YFSETQ. The ends were cut back, 5 bases at V and 7 bases at J, with 10 bases in the middle. This CDR3 contains 12 residues. The DNA read from the CDR3 is TGCGCCAGCAGTGACAGGCTAAATGAG. This gives the protein CASSDRLNE. The CDR3 in full is CASSDRLNEQFF.